Each of the 28 T cell receptor beta chains below was sequenced from the same sample in a study of T cells in Graves' hyperthyroidism and ophthalmopathy. The investigators amplified TCR beta CDR3 regions from RNA transcripts. HTBI primers drove first-round RT-PCR of the TCR CDR3. TCRdb called the multiplex PCR reads again in MiXCR, with one record for every CDR3 protein. This sample has 300,000 to 400,000 distinct CDR3 sequences, with more than 11% found just once. Sequenced input: blood. Every receptor here comes from a woman aged 25 to 39 with Graves' hyperthyroidism.

The V and J genes are TRBV6-2 or TRBV6-3 and TRBJ2-5; TRBD2 matches at 12 bases. V dropped 2 bases and J dropped 2; count of bases not matched to a gene: 12. This CDR3 is 19 amino acids long. Per germline, CDR1 MNHEY and CDR2 SVGEGT. For the CDR3, the DNA is TGTGCCAGCAGTTACGGGCTAGCGGGAGGGCCGATCTATCAAGAGACCCAGTACTTC. It codes for CASSYGLAGGPIYQETQYF.

This clonotype was observed at least ten times. V usage is TRBV10-3 and J usage is TRBJ1-2; 8 bases match TRBD1. Germline-derived CDR1 and CDR2 are ENHRY and SYGVKD. The CDR3 contains 15 residues. V shed 2 bases, J shed 7 bases, and the junction held 9 bases outside the gene matches. This CDR3 is CAISEGGQVERGYTF. The CDR3 DNA sequence: TGTGCCATCAGTGAGGGGGGACAGGTGGAACGTGGCTACACCTTC.

This clonotype has just a few counts. J is TRBJ2-2 and V is TRBV20-1; 8 nucleotides agree with TRBD2. The CDR3 runs 15 residues. V was clipped by 3 bases and J by 0 bases; unmatched bases: 3. CDR1 and CDR2 from the germline V gene are DFQATT and SNEGSKA (reference sequence). The CDR3 is CSARPLAANTGELFF. CDR3 nucleotides: TGCAGTGCTAGGCCACTAGCGGCGAACACCGGGGAGCTGTTTTTT.

Ten or more counts support this clonotype. The genes are TRBV11-1 and TRBJ2-3, with D hard to call. Germline CDR1 and CDR2: SGHAT and FQDESV (reference sequence). The CDR3 extends over 12 amino acids. V was cut by 5 bases and J by 2 bases, with 5 bases left in between. The CDR3 is CASSTDTDTQYF. The CDR3, as DNA: TGTGCCAGCAGCACGGACACAGATACGCAGTATTTT.

This clonotype was seen ten or more times. J is TRBJ2-5 and V is TRBV7-2; D unclear. Per the germline V gene, CDR1 is SGHTA and CDR2 is FQGNSA. V was trimmed by 2 bases and J by 5 bases, leaving 9 bases between them. The CDR3 runs 13 residues. CDR3 sequence reads: CASSLFPRETQYF. The CDR3 DNA follows: TGTGCCAGCAGCTTATTCCCCCGGGAGACCCAGTACTTC. Looking up the rest from reference TRBV7-2 and TRBJ2-5 gives the full variable domain: GAGVSQSPSNKVTEKGKDVELRCDPISGHTALYWYRQSLGQGLEFLIYFQGNSAPDKSGLPSDRFSAERTGGSVSTLTIQRTQQEDSAVYLCASSLFPRETQYFGPGTRLLVL.

This clonotype was observed at least ten times. The chain has TRBV28 and TRBJ1-1, with 8 positions matching TRBD1. The CDR3 runs to 14 residues. Trimming took 6 bases from V and 0 from J; bases not matched to a gene: 3. The germline CDR1 and CDR2 sequences are MDHEN and SYDVKM. The CDR3 nucleotides are TGTGCCAGCAGCTGGACAGGGCTGAACACTGAAGCTTTCTTT. Translation gives CASSWTGLNTEAFF.

This clonotype was counted a few times. J is TRBJ2-7 and V is TRBV5-5, with D hard to call. CDR1 is SGHKS, CDR2 YYEKEE, per germline (reference sequence). The V end lost 6 bases, the J end lost 3 bases, and 10 bases lay between the germline ends. The CDR3 consists of 12 residues. CDR3 protein: CASTSYDYEQYF. The DNA for the CDR3 is TGTGCCAGCACTAGTTATGACTACGAGCAGTACTTC.

This clonotype was recorded many times. The J gene is TRBJ1-3, the V gene TRBV27, with D unclear. Trimming shortened V by 7 bases and J by 0 bases, and 13 bases separated the two germline ends. The CDR3 spans 15 residues. The germline V gene encodes CDR1 MNHEY and CDR2 SMNVEV (reference sequence). The CDR3 DNA follows: TGTGCCAGCACTAAGGCGTTTGGCTCTGGAAACACCATATATTTT. It is translated as CASTKAFGSGNTIYF.

V is TRBV25-1 and J is TRBJ1-5, with D unclear. The CDR3 consists of 13 residues. V was cut by 3 bases and J by 9 bases, with 12 bases left in between. In germline, CDR1 is MGHDK, CDR2 SYGVNS. The CDR3 region has the DNA TGTGCCAGCAGTGAGACCCAGAAAACGCCCCAGCATTTT. It yields the protein CASSETQKTPQHF.

This clonotype was counted many times. V usage is TRBV28 and J usage is TRBJ2-7; the match to TRBD2 covers 13 bases. Losses at the gene ends were 5 bases for V and 4 bases for J; bases not matched to a gene: 5. Germline V gene lookup returns CDR1 MDHEN and CDR2 SYDVKM. CDR3 length: 15 residues. CDR3 in amino acids: CASSRGTSGDYEQYF. The DNA of the CDR3 is TGTGCCAGCAGTAGGGGGACTAGCGGGGATTACGAGCAGTACTTC.

The gene calls are TRBV4-2 and TRBJ1-5; 11 nucleotides agree with TRBD1. Looked up from germline, CDR1 is LGHNA and CDR2 is YNFKEQ. J lost 5 bases, V lost 0 bases, and 6 bases had no gene match. The CDR3 has 17 residues. The CDR3 nucleotides read TGTGCCAGCAGCCAAGAGGGGACAGGGGGATCTCATCAGCCCCAGCATTTT. Translating gives CASSQEGTGGSHQPQHF.

This clonotype showed up many times. The CDR3 DNA sequence: TGCAGTGCCCCCGTGGGCCCGCACAATGAGCAGTTCTTC. Protein product: CSAPVGPHNEQFF. The gene calls are TRBV20-1 and TRBJ2-1; D uncertain. The V end lost 6 bases, the J end lost 5 bases, and 14 bases lay between the germline ends. The CDR3 runs 13 residues. The germline gives CDR1 DFQATT, CDR2 SNEGSKA (reference sequence).

In its sample, this clonotype was seen many times. The J gene is TRBJ1-1, the V gene TRBV12-3 or TRBV12-4, with 7 positions matching TRBD1. V was pared by 2 bases and J by 2 bases, with 14 bases of the junction left unmatched. This CDR3 has 18 amino acids. CDR3 loop: CASSLSRGGGGSNTEAFF. The CDR3 DNA follows: TGTGCCAGCAGTTTAAGTAGGGGAGGGGGCGGTTCAAACACTGAAGCTTTCTTT.

Regarding this clonotype: A much larger clone differs from this one at a single base, so this may be a read error. This chain uses TRBV2 with TRBJ1-2; D is possibly TRBD1 (5 bases). This CDR3 contains 15 residues. CDR1 is SNHLY, CDR2 FYNNEI, per germline. The CDR3 nucleotides are TGTGCCAGCGGTGAATCCCAGGGTGCGGTATATGGCTACACCTTC. Encoded protein: CASGESQGAVYGYTF.

In the case of this clonotype: In this CDR3 the conserved last residue, phenylalanine or tryptophan, is missing, so a read error is likely. This chain uses TRBV7-8 with TRBJ1-5, with no clear D. The CDR3 spans 15 residues. CDR1 SGHVS and CDR2 FQNEAQ come from the germline V gene. V was shortened by 1 base and J by 0 bases, with 7 bases between the two germline ends. This chain's CDR3 is CASSLGETSNQPQHL. The CDR3 DNA reads TGTGCCAGCAGCTTAGGGGAAACTAGCAATCAGCCCCAGCATCTT.

This chain connects TRBV7-9 to TRBJ1-4; 7 bases align to TRBD1. J lost 11 bases, V lost 5 bases, and 11 bases had no gene match. This CDR3 is 14 amino acids long. The germline gives CDR1 SEHNR, CDR2 FQNEAQ (reference sequence). The CDR3 DNA sequence: TGTGCCAGCAGCCTAGACAGGGAGAAGGAGAAACTGTTTTTT. It is translated as CASSLDREKEKLFF. The full variable domain, in which reference TRBV7-9 and TRBJ1-4 provide the parts outside the CDR3, is DTGVSQNPRHKITKRGQNVTFRCDPISEHNRLYWYRQTLGQGPEFLTYFQNEAQLEKSRLLSDRFSAERPKGSFSTLEIQRTEQGDSAMYLCASSLDREKEKLFFGSGTQLSVL.

The V and J genes are TRBV9 and TRBJ2-7; 13 positions match TRBD2. Losses at the gene ends were 2 bases for V and 6 bases for J; bases not matched to a gene: 14. Germline CDR1 and CDR2: SGDLS and YYNGEE. The CDR3 has 18 amino acids. Written as DNA, the CDR3 is TGTGCCAGCAGCGTCCGACTAGCGGGAGGTGGGGCGTTACGCGAGCAGTACTTC. This encodes CASSVRLAGGGALREQYF. Full variable domain (rest looked up from reference TRBV9 and TRBJ2-7): DSGVTQTPKHLITATGQRVTLRCSPRSGDLSVYWYQQSLDQGLQFLIQYYNGEERAKGNILERFSAQQFPDLHSELNLSSLELGDSALYFCASSVRLAGGGALREQYFGPGTRLTVT.

The rearrangement joins TRBV10-3 to TRBJ2-3, with D perhaps matching TRBD1 (7 bases). Per germline, CDR1 ENHRY and CDR2 SYGVKD. The CDR3 extends over 16 amino acids. Trimming stripped 3 bases from V and 2 bases from J, with 15 bases between. This CDR3 is CAISDGRGGATDTQYF. In DNA form, the CDR3 reads TGTGCCATCAGTGACGGGAGAGGGGGCGCCACAGATACGCAGTATTTT.

The sample holds a few counts of this clonotype. The rearrangement joins TRBV10-2 to TRBJ2-7; 9 bases fit TRBD2. The CDR3 extends over 13 amino acids. V trimming: 6 bases; J trimming: 7 bases; junction bases outside the gene matches: 7. Per the germline V gene, CDR1 is WSHSY and CDR2 is SAAADI. The CDR3 bases are TGCGCCAGCAGAGTAGCGGGAGACGGAGAGCAGTACTTC. This codes for CASRVAGDGEQYF.

In regard to this clonotype: A much bigger clone sits one base away, suggesting this may be a read error. The genes are TRBV7-8 and TRBJ2-3; 9 nucleotides match TRBD2. The CDR3 runs to 13 residues. The V gene's germline CDR1 is SGHVS and CDR2 FQNEAQ. The CDR3 nucleotides are TGTGCCACTGGGGGGCGGGAGGGAGATACGCATTATTTT. It yields the protein CATGGREGDTHYF.

Note on this clonotype: This could be a read error, since a much larger clone is one nucleotide away. CDR3 sequence reads: CASSFFGRVDTRYF. The CDR3 DNA reads as TGTGCCAGCAGTTTTTTCGGCAGGGTGGATACGCGGTATTTT. The V gene is TRBV28, the J gene TRBJ2-3; D might be TRBD1 (5 bases). The CDR3 has 14 amino acids. Germline CDR1 and CDR2: MDHEN and SYDVKM.

The V gene is TRBV28, the J gene TRBJ2-7; a weak D match, TRBD2 (6 bases). The CDR3 spans 13 residues. The germline V and J ends were trimmed by 6 bases and 2 bases, with 11 bases remaining between them. CDR1 is MDHEN, CDR2 SYDVKM, per germline. CDR3 in amino acids: CASSFRGTYEQYF. The CDR3 DNA is TGTGCCAGCAGCTTCCGGGGGACCTACGAGCAGTACTTC.

The rearrangement joins TRBV11-2 to TRBJ1-6; weak D call: TRBD1 (6 bases). The CDR3 sequence is 16 residues long. In germline, CDR1 is SGHAT, CDR2 FQNNGV. Trimming cost V 0 bases and J 7 bases, with 13 bases left between them. CDR3 in DNA: TGTGCCAGCAGCTTAGACCCAGGGGCATGGAATTCACCCCTCCACTTT. Its translation is CASSLDPGAWNSPLHF.

The sample holds many counts of this clonotype. The chain combines TRBV7-2 with TRBJ2-7; 7 nucleotides match TRBD1. The CDR3 is 13 residues long. V lost 5 bases, J lost 3 bases, and 4 bases stayed unmatched. Per the germline V gene, CDR1 is SGHTA and CDR2 is FQGNSA. CDR3 amino acids: CASSRGQDYEQYF. The CDR3 nucleotides are TGTGCCAGCAGCCGAGGACAGGACTACGAGCAGTACTTC.

This clonotype was seen a handful of times. At one end the junction does not follow the germline gene, possibly because of a read error. This sequence joins TRBV15 and TRBJ1-5; TRBD1 matches 7 bases. In germline, CDR1 is LNHNV, CDR2 YYDKDF (reference sequence). This CDR3 has 14 amino acids. The CDR3 DNA sequence: TGTGCCACCAGCCGAGACAGGGGCAATCAGCCCCAGCATTTT. This sequence encodes CATSRDRGNQPQHF.

This clonotype has a count of ten or more. This sequence joins TRBV20-1 and TRBJ2-5; D possibly corresponds to TRBD2 (6 bases). This CDR3 is built from 13 residues. Trimming removed 0 bases at V and 7 bases at J, with 12 bases between. Germline assignment: CDR1 DFQATT and CDR2 SNEGSKA (reference sequence). The CDR3 loop reads CSARDPEGRTQYF. The CDR3 bases are TGCAGTGCTAGAGATCCGGAGGGTCGGACCCAGTACTTC.

This clonotype was recorded at least ten times. This sequence joins TRBV20-1 and TRBJ1-2, with 9 positions matching TRBD1. CDR3 size: 16 residues. Unmatched junction bases numbered 14, after V lost 5 bases and J lost 4 bases. Germline loops: CDR1 DFQATT, CDR2 SNEGSKA (reference sequence). CDR3 loop: CSASGTGTLRGYGYTF. The CDR3 DNA follows: TGCAGTGCTTCCGGGACAGGGACTCTTCGGGGCTATGGCTACACCTTC.

This clonotype was detected only a few times. The chain employs TRBV3-1 and TRBJ2-1; 12 nucleotides align to TRBD2. The CDR3 totals 14 residues. J lost 8 bases, V lost 6 bases, and 5 bases had no gene match. CDR1 is LGHDT and CDR2 is YNNKEL in the germline V gene (reference sequence). For the CDR3, the DNA is TGTGCCAGCAGTTGGACTAGCGGGGCGGATGAGCAGTTCTTC. Translating gives CASSWTSGADEQFF.